The rows below give T cell receptor beta chains drawn from one sample of a study of T cell responses to AZD1222 COVID-19 vaccine. Some clones are missing from TCRdb's copy, which holds only in-frame ones; the method was immunoSEQ multiplex PCR. The repertoire holds about 90,000 clones, with 85% to 90% as singletons. The starting material was peripheral blood, obtained 28 days after the second AZD1222 dose. The receptor set was obtained from an adult who received the AZD1222 COVID-19 vaccine. CDR3s include the opening cysteine and the closing phenylalanine or tryptophan. A D gene is named only where the DNA matches it firmly. Clone size, where shown, is once, few, many, or a class for clones that have expanded.

J gene,clone size,D gene,V gene,CDR3 protein,CDR3 DNA
TRBJ1-2,NA,NA,TRBV2,CASSNPGIYGYTF,TGTGCCAGCAGCAACCCTGGCATCTATGGCTACACCTTC
TRBJ1-4,NA,NA,TRBV7-9,CASSLPLGEAEKLFF,TGTGCCAGCAGCTTACCCCTCGGGGAGGCCGAAAAACTGTTTTTT
TRBJ2-3,NA,NA,TRBV7-9,CASSLELTVQTDTQYF,TGTGCCAGCAGCTTAGAGTTGACAGTTCAGACAGATACGCAGTATTTT
TRBJ2-7,once,NA,TRBV7-9,CASSLPNNVLYEQYF,TGTGCCAGCAGCTTGCCCAACAATGTCCTCTACGAGCAGTACTTC
TRBJ2-2,NA,NA,TRBV7-2,CASSLIPGATDTGELFF,TGTGCCAGCAGCTTAATACCGGGGGCTACGGACACCGGGGAGCTGTTTTTT
TRBJ1-2,NA,NA,TRBV19,CASSLKTVGYGYTF,TGTGCCAGTAGTCTCAAGACGGTGGGCTATGGCTACACCTTC
TRBJ2-7,NA,NA,TRBV11-2,CASSRWGGEQYF,TGTGCCAGCAGCCGCTGGGGAGGCGAGCAGTACTTC
TRBJ2-2,NA,NA,TRBV18,CASSPWTPNTGELFF,TGTGCCAGCTCCCCCTGGACACCGAACACCGGGGAGCTGTTTTTT
TRBJ2-5,NA,NA,TRBV5-1,CASSLGTQETQYF,TGCGCCAGCAGCTTGGGGACCCAAGAGACCCAGTACTTC
TRBJ2-7,once,TRBD2,TRBV6-4,CASSPLAGGGEQYF,TGTGCCAGCAGTCCCCTAGCGGGGGGAGGTGAGCAGTACTTC
TRBJ1-1,NA,NA,TRBV19,CASSEGHRNTEAFF,TGTGCCAGTAGTGAGGGACACCGGAACACTGAAGCTTTCTTT
TRBJ1-5,once,NA,TRBV6-5,CASSYGNNQPQHF,TGTGCCAGCAGTTACGGAAACAATCAGCCCCAGCATTTT
TRBJ1-6,NA,TRBD1,TRBV9,CASSARRDRASPLHF,TGTGCCAGCAGCGCCCGCCGGGACAGGGCTTCACCCCTCCACTTT
TRBJ1-1,NA,NA,TRBV5-1,CASSLRVSGTANTEAFF,TGCGCCAGCAGCTTGCGGGTTTCGGGGACCGCGAACACTGAAGCTTTCTTT
TRBJ1-2,NA,TRBD1,TRBV18,CASSPGQDNYGYTF,TGTGCCAGCTCACCGGGACAGGACAACTATGGCTACACCTTC
TRBJ2-1,NA,NA,TRBV3-1/TRBV3-2,CASSQVGVSYNEQFF,TGTGCCAGCAGCCAAGTGGGGGTCTCCTACAATGAGCAGTTCTTC
TRBJ1-4,NA,NA,TRBV7-3,CASSSRRGEENEKLFF,TGTGCCAGCAGCTCTCGTCGCGGGGAGGAGAATGAAAAACTGTTTTTT
TRBJ1-5,NA,NA,TRBV6-1,CASSEPNQPQHF,TGTGCCAGCAGTGAGCCTAATCAGCCCCAGCATTTT
TRBJ2-2,NA,TRBD2,TRBV18,CASSQLATSGRRGELFF,TGTGCCAGCTCACAACTAGCGACTAGCGGGAGAAGAGGGGAGCTGTTTTTT
TRBJ1-6,few,NA,TRBV29-1,CSVRWGRDSPLHF,TGCAGCGTGAGATGGGGGCGCGATTCACCCCTCCACTTT
TRBJ2-1,NA,TRBD1,TRBV18,CASSTGQGARSHLGSNEQFF,TGTGCCAGCTCCACCGGACAGGGGGCGCGGTCCCACCTAGGATCGAATGAGCAGTTCTTC
TRBJ1-2,NA,NA,TRBV6-6,CASRPRDNYGYTF,TGTGCCAGCAGACCCCGGGACAACTATGGCTACACCTTC
TRBJ2-2,once,NA,TRBV27,CASSIRGGRVTGELFF,TGTGCCAGCAGCATCCGCGGAGGACGGGTAACGGGGGAGCTGTTTTTT
TRBJ2-1,NA,TRBD1,TRBV2,CASRPDRGEGNEQFF,TGTGCCAGCAGACCCGACAGGGGGGAAGGGAATGAGCAGTTCTTC
TRBJ2-6,medium-sized,NA,TRBV30,CAWTPGSGANVLTF,TGTGCCTGGACCCCAGGCTCTGGGGCCAACGTCCTGACTTTC
TRBJ2-3,NA,TRBD2,TRBV10-3,CAISEYLAGGTDTQYF,TGTGCCATCAGTGAGTACCTAGCGGGGGGCACAGATACGCAGTATTTT
TRBJ2-5,NA,NA,TRBV27,CASSLSGGGRETQYF,TGTGCCAGCAGTTTATCGGGGGGAGGAAGGGAGACCCAGTACTTC
TRBJ2-6,NA,NA,TRBV6-6,CASSIRGRGANVLTF,TGTGCCAGCAGTATCAGGGGTCGTGGGGCCAACGTCCTGACTTTC
TRBJ2-2,NA,TRBD1,TRBV27,CASTLDRAGGELFF,TGTGCCAGCACCCTGGACAGGGCGGGCGGGGAGCTGTTTTTT
TRBJ2-7,NA,NA,TRBV7-2,CASSLAGGSSYEQYF,TGTGCCAGCAGCTTAGCCGGGGGAAGCTCCTACGAGCAGTACTTC
TRBJ2-1,once,TRBD2,TRBV7-8,CASSPAAGPAYNEQFF,TGTGCCAGCAGCCCCGCAGCGGGACCCGCCTACAATGAGCAGTTCTTC
TRBJ2-6,NA,NA,TRBV2,CARSKGGTGANVLTF,TGTGCCAGATCCAAGGGAGGAACTGGGGCCAACGTCCTGACTTTC
TRBJ1-4,NA,NA,TRBV11-2,CASSLGTVEKLFF,TGTGCCAGCAGCTTAGGGACGGTTGAAAAACTGTTTTTT
TRBJ2-7,NA,TRBD2,TRBV28,CASTLSGSGGEQYF,TGTGCCAGCACCCTTAGCGGGAGTGGGGGCGAGCAGTACTTC
TRBJ1-2,few,TRBD1,TRBV7-2,CASSVHYRGNYGYTF,TGTGCCAGCAGCGTTCACTACAGGGGGAACTATGGCTACACCTTC